These T cell receptor beta chains were read from a single sample in a study of CD8+ T cells in alopecia areata. Clones were sequenced by immunoSEQ multiplex PCR, and TCRdb holds only the in-frame ones, with some missing. The sample yields almost 35,000 clones, roughly 50% seen once. The sample was NKG2D-high CD8+ T cells sorted from blood. Receptors were obtained from a human donor with alopecia areata. Both conserved end residues are part of each CDR3.

V gene: TRBV6-6; J gene: TRBJ2-3; CDR3 protein: CASSYAASTDTQYF
V gene: TRBV5-1; J gene: TRBJ2-3; CDR3 protein: CASSGMIAGESTDTQYF
V gene: TRBV29-1; J gene: TRBJ2-7; CDR3 protein: CSVRTGGTYEQYF
V gene: TRBV27; J gene: TRBJ2-7; CDR3 protein: CASWGTSGSYEQYF
V gene: TRBV10-3; J gene: TRBJ1-5; CDR3 protein: CAISPGEGHSNQPQHF
V gene: TRBV11-2; J gene: TRBJ2-7; CDR3 protein: CASSVVGTEQYF
V gene: TRBV28; J gene: TRBJ2-2; CDR3 protein: CASALAGGSPNTGELFF
V gene: TRBV7-9; J gene: TRBJ2-3; CDR3 protein: CASSSPGRGGTDTQYF
V gene: TRBV19; J gene: TRBJ2-7; CDR3 protein: CASSIIPFNEQYF
V gene: TRBV4-1; J gene: TRBJ1-5; CDR3 protein: CASSQDWPDNQPQHF
V gene: TRBV28; J gene: TRBJ2-1; CDR3 protein: CASSLGVEQFF
V gene: TRBV4-3; J gene: TRBJ1-1; CDR3 protein: CASSQADSNGEAFF
V gene: TRBV19; J gene: TRBJ1-1; CDR3 protein: CASSIDYGGGTEAFF
V gene: TRBV4-1; J gene: TRBJ2-7; CDR3 protein: CASSLGGSSYEQYF
V gene: TRBV28; J gene: TRBJ1-1; CDR3 protein: CASSYLGTEAFF
V gene: TRBV7-9; J gene: TRBJ2-7; CDR3 protein: CASSAAPDRASYEQYF
V gene: TRBV27; J gene: TRBJ2-7; CDR3 protein: CASSLNRYEQYF
V gene: TRBV4-1; J gene: TRBJ2-1; CDR3 protein: CASSHGTSGANNEQFF
V gene: TRBV7-9; J gene: TRBJ1-6; CDR3 protein: CASSSEQGGNSPLHF
V gene: TRBV7-9; J gene: TRBJ2-5; CDR3 protein: CASSLLASGPRETQYF
V gene: TRBV13; J gene: TRBJ1-1; CDR3 protein: CASRDRGGMNTEAFF
V gene: TRBV4-3; J gene: TRBJ2-3; CDR3 protein: CASSGASGDTDTQYF
V gene: TRBV7-2; J gene: TRBJ2-7; CDR3 protein: CASSLGSPLEEQYF
V gene: TRBV15; J gene: TRBJ2-7; CDR3 protein: CATSIVGRETSYEQYF
V gene: TRBV19; J gene: TRBJ2-7; CDR3 protein: CASSIATSEYPPYEQYF
V gene: TRBV5-1; J gene: TRBJ2-3; CDR3 protein: CASSSDWANTDTQYF
V gene: TRBV27; J gene: TRBJ2-7; CDR3 protein: CASSPSGGSAYEQYF
V gene: TRBV28; J gene: TRBJ1-5; CDR3 protein: CASSFGIGAPNQPQHF
V gene: TRBV2; J gene: TRBJ2-1; CDR3 protein: CASSEDSSYNEQFF
V gene: TRBV29-1; J gene: TRBJ2-7; CDR3 protein: CSVALDAYEQYF
V gene: TRBV11-2; J gene: TRBJ2-7; CDR3 protein: CASSLGGDPFYEQYF
V gene: TRBV28; J gene: TRBJ1-1; CDR3 protein: CASSLTRQNTEAFF
V gene: TRBV9; J gene: TRBJ1-2; CDR3 protein: CASSVGDRGLNYGYTF
V gene: TRBV5-5; J gene: TRBJ1-5; CDR3 protein: CASSTGQGSQPQHF
V gene: TRBV7-3; J gene: TRBJ2-2; CDR3 protein: CASSSPIDATGELFF
V gene: TRBV19; J gene: TRBJ2-5; CDR3 protein: CASSTGGRQETQYF
V gene: TRBV10-3; J gene: TRBJ2-7; CDR3 protein: CAISEIGNHEQYF
V gene: TRBV7-2; J gene: TRBJ2-7; CDR3 protein: CASSLTSYEQYF
V gene: TRBV18; J gene: TRBJ2-3; CDR3 protein: CASSPIQGGTDTQYF
V gene: TRBV2; J gene: TRBJ2-7; CDR3 protein: CASKHVLSYEQYF
V gene: TRBV20-1; J gene: TRBJ1-2; CDR3 protein: CSARDGVLSRF
V gene: TRBV7-6; J gene: TRBJ2-3; CDR3 protein: CASSPGLAGGADTQYF
V gene: TRBV2; J gene: TRBJ2-5; CDR3 protein: CASSVRGRGFEETQYF
V gene: TRBV28; J gene: TRBJ2-4; CDR3 protein: CASTFGGKNIQYF
V gene: TRBV27; J gene: TRBJ1-2; CDR3 protein: CASSLGYQTGIHGYTF
V gene: TRBV25-1; J gene: TRBJ1-2; CDR3 protein: CASSESLGAGGYTF
V gene: TRBV27; J gene: TRBJ2-7; CDR3 protein: CASRDSWVRQYF
V gene: TRBV6-6; J gene: TRBJ1-2; CDR3 protein: CASFQGYGYTF
V gene: TRBV28; J gene: TRBJ1-2; CDR3 protein: CASSLNLGDRPNSNYGYTF
V gene: TRBV27; J gene: TRBJ1-5; CDR3 protein: CASSLFGDQPQHF
V gene: TRBV30; J gene: TRBJ2-5; CDR3 protein: CAWSVTATWYQETQYF
V gene: TRBV28; J gene: TRBJ2-1; CDR3 protein: CASSLWGAGGHEQFF
V gene: TRBV7-9; J gene: TRBJ2-7; CDR3 protein: CASSLAQGASEQYF
V gene: TRBV6-6; J gene: TRBJ2-3; CDR3 protein: CASTYRGIGTDTQYF